The clone carrying this TCR beta chain has just one count. This record belongs to a study of technical replicates of blood from several donors. CDR1 SGDLS and CDR2 YYNGEE come from the germline V gene. CDR3 size: 15 residues. V lost 0 bases and J lost 2, with 11 bases in between. Here immunoSEQ multiplex PCR was the method, and the copy in TCRdb shows in-frame clones only, minus some. The data hold over 50,000 clones, with around 87% observed a single time. The chain combines TRBV9 with TRBJ1-2, with D tentatively TRBD1 (5 bases). Source material: PBMCs. This receptor was identified in a human donor in good health. Some clones in this sample may be carry-over from other donors' samples. The CDR3 sequence is CASSVGATDNYGYTF. Written as DNA, the CDR3 is TGTGCCAGCAGCGTAGGAGCGACAGACAACTATGGCTACACCTTC.